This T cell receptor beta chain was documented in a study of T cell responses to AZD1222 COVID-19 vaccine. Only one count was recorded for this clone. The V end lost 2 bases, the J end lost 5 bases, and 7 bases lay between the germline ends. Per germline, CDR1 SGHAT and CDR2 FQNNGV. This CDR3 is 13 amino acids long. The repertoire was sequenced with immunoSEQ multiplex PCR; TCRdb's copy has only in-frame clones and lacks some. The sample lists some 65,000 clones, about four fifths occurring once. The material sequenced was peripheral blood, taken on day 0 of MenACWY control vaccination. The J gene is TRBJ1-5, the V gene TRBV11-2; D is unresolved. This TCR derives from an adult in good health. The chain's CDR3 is CASSLLRDQPQHF. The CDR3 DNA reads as TGTGCCAGCAGCTTACTTAGGGATCAGCCCCAGCATTTT.